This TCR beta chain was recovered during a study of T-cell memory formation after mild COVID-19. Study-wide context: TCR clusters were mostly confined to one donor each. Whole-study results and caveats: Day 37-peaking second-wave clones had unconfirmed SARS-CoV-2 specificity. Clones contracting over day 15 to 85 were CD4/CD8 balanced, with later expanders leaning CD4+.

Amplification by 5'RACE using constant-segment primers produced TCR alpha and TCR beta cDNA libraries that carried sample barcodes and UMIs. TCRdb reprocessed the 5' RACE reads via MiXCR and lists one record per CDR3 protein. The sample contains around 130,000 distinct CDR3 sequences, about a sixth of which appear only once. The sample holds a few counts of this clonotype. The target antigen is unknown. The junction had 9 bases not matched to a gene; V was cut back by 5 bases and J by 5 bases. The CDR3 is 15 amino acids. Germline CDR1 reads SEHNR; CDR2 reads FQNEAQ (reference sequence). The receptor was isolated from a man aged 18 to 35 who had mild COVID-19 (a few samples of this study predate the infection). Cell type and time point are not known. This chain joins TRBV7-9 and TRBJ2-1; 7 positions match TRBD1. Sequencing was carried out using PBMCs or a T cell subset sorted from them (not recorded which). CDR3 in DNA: TGTGCCAGCAGCCACGCTACAGGGGCACACAATGAGCAGTTCTTC. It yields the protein CASSHATGAHNEQFF. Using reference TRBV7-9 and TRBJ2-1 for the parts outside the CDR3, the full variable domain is DTGVSQNPRHKITKRGQNVTFRCDPISEHNRLYWYRQTLGQGPEFLTYFQNEAQLEKSRLLSDRFSAERPKGSFSTLEIQRTEQGDSAMYLCASSHATGAHNEQFFGPGTRLTVL.